The 10 T cell receptor beta chains listed next were all sequenced from one sample in a study of neurological immune-mediated disorders. TCRdb analysed the 5' RACE reads with MiXCR anew, one entry per CDR3 protein. The repertoire consists of about 22,000 distinct CDR3 sequences, with 10% occurring once and the leading ten covering roughly 20%. The sequencing sample was made of PBMCs. These receptors all stem from a woman aged 55-70 years with HTLV-1-associated myelopathy (HAM/TSP).

This clonotype came up many times. The chain carries TRBV7-9 and TRBJ2-3; weak D call: TRBD1 (7 bases). This CDR3 is built from 15 residues. V lost 5 bases to trimming and J lost 4 bases, with 16 bases between them. Germline V lookup: CDR1 SEHNR, CDR2 FQNEAQ (reference sequence). The chain's CDR3 is CASSTSQGGPDTQYF. The CDR3 DNA follows: TGTGCCAGCAGCACATCTCAGGGGGGCCCAGATACGCAGTATTTT.

This clonotype was found many times. This chain links TRBV5-1 with TRBJ2-7; D is possibly TRBD1 (5 bases). Trimming took off 4 bases at V and 3 bases at J, with 23 bases between the two ends. Germline lookup yields CDR1 SGHRS and CDR2 YFSETQ. The CDR3 has 17 residues. CDR3 DNA: TGCGCCAGCAGCCCCCGCTTCAGGGAAAGGTTCGGCTACGAGCAGTACTTC. It specifies CASSPRFRERFGYEQYF.

This clonotype was detected many times. The chain combines TRBV7-8 with TRBJ2-5; TRBD2 agrees at 7 bases. The CDR3 is 15 amino acids. Germline assignment: CDR1 SGHVS and CDR2 FQNEAQ. The ends lost 4 bases at V and 5 bases at J; junction bases unmatched: 10. In nucleotides, the CDR3 is TGTGCCAGCAGCTCTGGGACTATACATTCGGAGACCCAGTACTTC. Its translation: CASSSGTIHSETQYF.

CDR3 coding DNA: TGTGCCAGCAGTTCGGTGATGCGCGGCAATCAGCCCCAGCATTTT. Its protein is CASSSVMRGNQPQHF. The J gene is TRBJ1-5, the V gene TRBV6-5, with D uncertain. Trimming shortened V by 4 bases and J by 2 bases, and 12 bases separated the two germline ends. Germline lookup yields CDR1 MNHEY and CDR2 SVGAGI. The length of the CDR3 is 15 residues.

This clonotype was seen repeatedly, ten times or more. The CDR3 DNA is TGCAGTGCGAGGACACCAACTAATGAAAAACTGTTTTTT. It is translated as CSARTPTNEKLFF. The chain recombines TRBV20-1 with TRBJ1-4, with TRBD1 as a possible D gene (5 bases). The CDR3 extends over 13 amino acids. In germline, CDR1 is DFQATT, CDR2 SNEGSKA (reference sequence). V was shortened by 6 bases and J by 0 bases, with 8 bases between the two germline ends.

This clonotype was counted a few times. This chain uses TRBV5-1 with TRBJ2-7; D is ambiguous. The CDR3 consists of 14 residues. The germline V and J ends were trimmed by 3 bases and 3 bases, with 13 bases remaining between them. Germline CDR1 reads SGHRS; CDR2 reads YFSETQ. The CDR3: CASSSLKSHYEQYF. In DNA, the CDR3 is TGCGCCAGCAGCTCCCTAAAGAGCCACTACGAGCAGTACTTC. The whole variable domain, filled in from reference TRBV5-1 and TRBJ2-7, reads KAGVTQTPRYLIKTRGQQVTLSCSPISGHRSVSWYQQTPGQGLQFLFEYFSETQRNKGNFPGRFSGRQFSNSRSEMNVSTLELGDSALYLCASSSLKSHYEQYFGPGTRLTVT.

This clonotype was recorded at least ten times. This rearrangement joins TRBV12-3 or TRBV12-4 to TRBJ2-3, with D hard to call. Trimming removed 5 bases at V and 6 bases at J, with 12 bases between. This CDR3 comprises 13 residues. In nucleotides, the CDR3 is TGTGCCAGCAGTCGAGCCCTGTTTGATACGCAGTATTTT. Translation: CASSRALFDTQYF.

The genes are TRBV18 and TRBJ2-5, with TRBD1 matching over 11 bases. Trimming removed 3 bases from V and 4 bases from J; junction bases left unmatched: 7. Per the germline V gene, CDR1 is KGHSH and CDR2 is LQKENI. The CDR3 has 16 residues. The CDR3 loop reads CASSPSTDRGRETQYF. The CDR3 nucleotides read TGTGCCAGCTCACCTTCAACGGACAGGGGGCGAGAGACCCAGTACTTC.

This clonotype was seen repeatedly, ten times or more. The genes are TRBV5-1 and TRBJ2-3; tentatively, D is TRBD2 (6 bases). CDR3 length equals 15 residues. The V and J ends lost 4 bases and 3 bases respectively, with 15 bases between them. CDR1 and CDR2 (germline): SGHRS, YFSETQ. This chain's CDR3 is CASSPEGPGTDTQYF. DNA for the CDR3: TGCGCCAGCAGCCCGGAGGGCCCGGGAACAGATACGCAGTATTTT.

This clonotype was picked up one time. This sequence joins TRBV7-7 and TRBJ2-2, with 10 bases that match TRBD1. Trimming took 6 bases from V and 4 from J; bases not matched to a gene: 5. CDR1 is SSHAT and CDR2 is FNYEAQ in the germline V gene (reference sequence). The CDR3 runs to 15 residues. The CDR3 nucleotides are TGTGCCAGCAGATACGGGACAGGGGTCACCGGGGAGCTGTTTTTT. Protein: CASRYGTGVTGELFF. The full variable domain, its missing parts supplied by reference TRBV7-7 and TRBJ2-2, is GAGVSQSPRYKVTKRGQDVTLRCDPISSHATLYWYQQALGQGPEFLTYFNYEAQPDKSGLPSDRFSAERPEGSISTLTIQRTEQRDSAMYRCASRYGTGVTGELFFGEGSRLTVL.